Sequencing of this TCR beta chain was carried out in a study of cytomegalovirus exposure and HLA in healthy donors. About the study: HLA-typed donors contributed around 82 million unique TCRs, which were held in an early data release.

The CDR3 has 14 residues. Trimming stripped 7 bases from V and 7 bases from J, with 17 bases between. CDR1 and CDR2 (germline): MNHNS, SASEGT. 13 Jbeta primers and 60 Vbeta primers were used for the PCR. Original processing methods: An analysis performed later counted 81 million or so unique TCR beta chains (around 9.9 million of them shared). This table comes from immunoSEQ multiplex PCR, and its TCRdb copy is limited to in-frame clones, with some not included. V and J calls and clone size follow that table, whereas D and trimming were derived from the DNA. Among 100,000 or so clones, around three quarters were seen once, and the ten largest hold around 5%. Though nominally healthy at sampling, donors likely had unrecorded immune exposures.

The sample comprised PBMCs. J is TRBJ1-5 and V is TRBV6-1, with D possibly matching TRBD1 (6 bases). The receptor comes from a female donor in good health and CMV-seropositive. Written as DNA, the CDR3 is TGTGCCAGCACCCGAGGGACACCCGGCCAGCCCCAGCATTTT. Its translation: CASTRGTPGQPQHF.